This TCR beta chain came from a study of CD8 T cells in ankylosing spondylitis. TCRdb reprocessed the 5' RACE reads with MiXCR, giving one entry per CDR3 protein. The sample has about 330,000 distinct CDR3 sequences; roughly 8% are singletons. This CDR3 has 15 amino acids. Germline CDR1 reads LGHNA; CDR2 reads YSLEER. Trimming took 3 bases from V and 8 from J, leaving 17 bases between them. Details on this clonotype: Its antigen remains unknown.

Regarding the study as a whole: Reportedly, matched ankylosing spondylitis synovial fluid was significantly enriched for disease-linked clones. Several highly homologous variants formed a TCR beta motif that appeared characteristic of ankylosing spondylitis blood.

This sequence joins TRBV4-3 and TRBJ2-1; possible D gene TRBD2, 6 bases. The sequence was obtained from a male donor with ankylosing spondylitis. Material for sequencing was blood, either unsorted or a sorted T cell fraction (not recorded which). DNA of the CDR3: TGCGCCAGCAGCCACCTGACTAGTATCGTCGATGAGCAGTTCTTC. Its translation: CASSHLTSIVDEQFF.